The source of this T cell receptor beta chain is a study of OX40 agonist ivuxolimab in advanced cancers. CDR1 is MDHEN, CDR2 SYDVKM, per germline. The CDR3 totals 19 residues. Trimming left V 6 bases short and J 2 bases short, with 23 bases between. Generated by immunoSEQ multiplex PCR, the TCRdb table keeps only in-frame clones and is missing some. This table has approximately 70,000 clones, about 85% appearing once. The material was CD4+ or CD8+ T cells sorted from blood, obtained in a trial of the OX40 agonist ivuxolimab. The V call is TRBV28, the J call TRBJ1-6; D is unresolved. This clonotype was sampled from an adult with an advanced solid tumor such as melanoma, head and neck, liver or kidney cancer. CDR3 sequence (DNA): TGTGCCAGCAGAAATCCCCAGAGCAGGTCAATAACCTATAATTCACCCCTCCACTTT. Translation gives CASRNPQSRSITYNSPLHF.